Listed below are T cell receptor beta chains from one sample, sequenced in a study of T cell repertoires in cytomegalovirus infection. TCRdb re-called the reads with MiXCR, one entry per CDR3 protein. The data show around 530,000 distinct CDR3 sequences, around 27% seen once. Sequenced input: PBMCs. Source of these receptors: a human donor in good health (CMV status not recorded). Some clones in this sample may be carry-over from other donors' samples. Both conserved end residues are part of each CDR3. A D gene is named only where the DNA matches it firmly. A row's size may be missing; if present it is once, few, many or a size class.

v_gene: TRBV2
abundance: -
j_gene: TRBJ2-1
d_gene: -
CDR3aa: CASSFNPAHLMGF
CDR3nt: TGTGCCAGCAGTTTTAATCCGGCTCACCTCATGGGCTTC

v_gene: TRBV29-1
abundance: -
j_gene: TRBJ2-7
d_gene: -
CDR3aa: CSVGRLDSYEQYF
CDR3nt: TGCAGCGTTGGGCGACTAGATTCCTACGAGCAGTACTTC

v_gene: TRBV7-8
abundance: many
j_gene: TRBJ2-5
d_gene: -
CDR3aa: CASTPTQPQETQYF
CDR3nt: TGTGCCAGCACCCCCACTCAACCTCAAGAGACCCAGTACTTC

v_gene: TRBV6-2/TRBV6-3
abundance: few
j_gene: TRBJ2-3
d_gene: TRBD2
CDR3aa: CASSLAPGGPDTQYF
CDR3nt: TGTGCCAGCAGTCTCGCCCCGGGAGGTCCAGATACGCAGTATTTT

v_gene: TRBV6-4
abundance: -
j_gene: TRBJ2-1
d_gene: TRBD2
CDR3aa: CACSASGRAGEQFF
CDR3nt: TGTGCCTGTTCCGCTAGCGGGAGGGCCGGTGAGCAGTTCTTC

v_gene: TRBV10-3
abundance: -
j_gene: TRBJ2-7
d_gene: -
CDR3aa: CAISGVRNEQYF
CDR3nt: TGTGCCATCAGTGGCGTGAGGAACGAGCAGTACTTC

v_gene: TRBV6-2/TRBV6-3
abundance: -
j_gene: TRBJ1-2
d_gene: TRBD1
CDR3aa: CASRTQGAVYGYTF
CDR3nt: TGTGCCAGCAGGACCCAGGGGGCAGTCTATGGCTACACCTTC

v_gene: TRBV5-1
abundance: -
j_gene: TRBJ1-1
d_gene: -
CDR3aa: CASSLRAPVNTEAFF
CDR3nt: TGCGCCAGCAGCTTGCGGGCCCCCGTGAACACTGAAGCTTTCTTT

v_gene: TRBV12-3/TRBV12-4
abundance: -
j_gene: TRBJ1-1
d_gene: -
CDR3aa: CASSFWQRLTAEAFF
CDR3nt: TGTGCCAGCAGTTTTTGGCAGAGGCTAACAGCTGAAGCTTTCTTT

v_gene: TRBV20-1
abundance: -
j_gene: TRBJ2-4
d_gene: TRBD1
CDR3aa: CSAMGQGGHIQYF
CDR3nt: TGCAGTGCCATGGGACAGGGAGGACACATTCAGTACTTC

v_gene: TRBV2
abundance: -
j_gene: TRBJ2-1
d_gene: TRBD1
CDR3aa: CASSEIGRGSYNEQFF
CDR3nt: TGTGCCAGCAGTGAAATCGGCAGGGGGTCCTACAATGAGCAGTTCTTC

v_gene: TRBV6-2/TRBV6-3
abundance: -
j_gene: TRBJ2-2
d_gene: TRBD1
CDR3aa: CASSWDRGDTGELFF
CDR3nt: TGTGCCAGCAGTTGGGACAGGGGGGACACCGGGGAGCTGTTTTTT

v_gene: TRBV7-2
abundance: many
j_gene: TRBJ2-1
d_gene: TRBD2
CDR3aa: CASSFLGLAGGDEQFF
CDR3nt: TGTGCCAGCAGCTTCCTGGGACTAGCGGGTGGCGATGAGCAGTTCTTC

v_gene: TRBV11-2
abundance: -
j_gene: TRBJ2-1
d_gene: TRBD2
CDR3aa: CASRHRTSTKYNEQFF
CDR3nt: TGTGCCAGCAGACATAGGACTAGCACCAAGTACAATGAGCAGTTCTTC

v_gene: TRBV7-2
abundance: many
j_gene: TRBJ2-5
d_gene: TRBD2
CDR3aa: CASSGRAGEETQYF
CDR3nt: TGTGCCAGCTCGGGCCGGGCGGGAGAAGAGACCCAGTACTTC

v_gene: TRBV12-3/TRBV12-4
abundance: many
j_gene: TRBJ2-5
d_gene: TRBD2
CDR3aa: CASIIAGVHETQYF
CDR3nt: TGTGCCAGCATTATAGCGGGAGTACACGAGACCCAGTACTTC